A single sample is the source of the 14 T cell receptor beta chains below, sequenced in a study of cytomegalovirus exposure and HLA in healthy donors. Vbeta (60) and Jbeta (13) primers were used in the PCR. The method was immunoSEQ multiplex PCR; TCRdb's version includes in-frame clones alone and lacks a portion of them. Found here are approximately 89,000 clones, 60% to 80% of them singletons; the top ten hold about 3.8%. Specimen: PBMCs. The receptors here all came from a young man in good health and CMV-seronegative.

The chain combines TRBV20-1 with TRBJ2-5, with 8 bases lining up with TRBD1. V lost 7 bases and J lost 4; bases outside the gene matches: 2. CDR3 length: 11 residues. Germline V CDR1 and CDR2: DFQATT, SNEGSKA (reference sequence). The CDR3 nucleotides read TGCAGTGTTGACAGGGGAGAGACCCAGTACTTC. This translates into CSVDRGETQYF.

The chain carries TRBV9 and TRBJ1-2, with TRBD1 as a possible D gene (6 bases). The germline V gene has CDR1 SGDLS and CDR2 YYNGEE. This CDR3 has 19 amino acids. Deletions cut 4 bases from V and 4 bases from J, with 29 bases between. The CDR3 nucleotides are TGTGCCAGCAGCCACCAAATTGGGGGGACCCAGGGAGGGGGCTATGGCTACACCTTC. As protein: CASSHQIGGTQGGGYGYTF.

V is TRBV9 and J is TRBJ1-1, with D possibly matching TRBD1 (5 bases). Germline V lookup: CDR1 SGDLS, CDR2 YYNGEE. This CDR3 is 14 amino acids long. Trimming shortened V by 1 base and J by 1 base, and 8 bases separated the two germline ends. The CDR3 DNA is TGTGCCAGCAGCGTACAGGGTACGAACACTGAAGCTTTCTTT. It is translated as CASSVQGTNTEAFF.

This chain connects TRBV5-4 to TRBJ1-1; D possibly corresponds to TRBD1 (5 bases). This CDR3 spans 15 amino acids. From germline, CDR1 is SGHNT and CDR2 YYREEE (reference sequence). V lost 1 base and J 6 bases, leaving 16 bases between the germline ends. CDR3 bases: TGTGCCAGCAGCTTGAATCAGGGCTCGGGCGCTGAAGCTTTCTTT. Protein sequence: CASSLNQGSGAEAFF.

This chain uses TRBV5-4 with TRBJ1-1, with D uncertain. Germline V CDR1 and CDR2: SGHNT, YYREEE (reference sequence). This CDR3 is built from 13 residues. Trimming removed 7 bases at V and 1 base at J, with 11 bases between. CDR3 amino acids: CASFIEENTEAFF. The CDR3 DNA reads as TGTGCCAGCTTTATTGAGGAGAACACTGAAGCTTTCTTT.

The rearrangement links TRBV6-1 to TRBJ1-5; maybe TRBD1 (6 bases). This CDR3 is built from 15 residues. With 5 bases removed from V and 2 bases from J, the gap between germline ends came to 13 bases. Germline CDR1 MNHNS, CDR2 SASEGT. The CDR3 region is CASSWTEGRNQPQHF. DNA of the CDR3: TGTGCCAGCAGTTGGACAGAGGGGCGCAATCAGCCCCAGCATTTT.

This clone was seen a handful of times. The V and J genes are TRBV7-8 and TRBJ2-7; possible D gene TRBD1, 6 bases. The ends were cut back, 6 bases at V and 7 bases at J, with 13 bases in the middle. The CDR3 consists of 12 residues. Looked up from germline, CDR1 is SGHVS and CDR2 is FQNEAQ. The CDR3 nucleotides are TGTGCCAGCAGTCTACAGGGCACGGAGCAGTACTTC. Protein: CASSLQGTEQYF.

The chain carries TRBV7-9 and TRBJ2-1; 8 bases fit TRBD1. V lost 4 bases and J lost 5; bases outside the gene matches: 4. The CDR3 consists of 14 residues. Germline CDR1 SEHNR, CDR2 FQNEAQ (reference sequence). Here the CDR3 DNA reads TGTGCCAGCAGCTCCGGACAGGGACACAATGAGCAGTTCTTC. This sequence encodes CASSSGQGHNEQFF.

The V call is TRBV7-9, the J call TRBJ1-1, with D unclear. This CDR3 comprises 18 residues. Germline V gene lookup returns CDR1 SEHNR and CDR2 FQNEAQ (reference sequence). The V end was cut by 5 bases, the J end by 3 bases, with 25 bases between. CDR3 bases: TGTGCCAGCAGCCCGCCAGCCGGGTCCTCTCTACGAGACACTGAAGCTTTCTTT. It encodes CASSPPAGSSLRDTEAFF. Drawing the rest from reference TRBV7-9 and TRBJ1-1, the complete variable domain is DTGVSQNPRHKITKRGQNVTFRCDPISEHNRLYWYRQTLGQGPEFLTYFQNEAQLEKSRLLSDRFSAERPKGSFSTLEIQRTEQGDSAMYLCASSPPAGSSLRDTEAFFGQGTRLTVV.

V usage is TRBV30 and J usage is TRBJ2-7; tentative D call: TRBD2 (6 bases). CDR1 and CDR2 from the germline V gene are GTSNPN and SVGIG (reference sequence). The V and J ends lost 2 bases and 2 bases respectively, with 10 bases between them. The CDR3 runs to 13 residues. The CDR3 loop reads CAWSWDSAYEQYF. CDR3 DNA sequence: TGTGCCTGGAGTTGGGACTCGGCCTACGAGCAGTACTTC.

This clone was seen just once. This chain connects TRBV6-5 to TRBJ2-6, with D possibly being TRBD1 (6 bases). Germline CDR1 is MNHEY and CDR2 is SVGAGI. V gave up 5 bases and J gave up 2 bases, with 10 bases separating them. The CDR3 totals 15 residues. CDR3 DNA sequence: TGTGCCAGCAGTCCAGGGGTCACTGGGGCCAACGTCCTGACTTTC. Translation: CASSPGVTGANVLTF.

This clone was found once. The chain carries TRBV6-1 and TRBJ2-5; 13 nucleotides line up with TRBD2. V was clipped by 8 bases and J by 4 bases; unmatched bases: 7. This CDR3 spans 15 amino acids. Germline CDR1 is MNHNS and CDR2 is SASEGT. The CDR3 sequence: CASRWTSGSGETQYF. CDR3 nucleotides: TGTGCCAGCCGGTGGACTAGCGGGAGTGGAGAGACCCAGTACTTC.

The chain employs TRBV4-1 and TRBJ1-4; unclear D gene. CDR1 and CDR2 (germline): MGHRA, YSYEKL. The V and J ends lost 1 base and 3 bases respectively, with 6 bases between them. CDR3 length: 14 residues. DNA of the CDR3: TGCGCCAGCAGCCAAGGGGCTTCTAATGAAAAACTGTTTTTT. It yields the protein CASSQGASNEKLFF.

V and J are TRBV5-6 and TRBJ2-1, with 9 bases that match TRBD1. Germline loops: CDR1 SGHDT, CDR2 YYEEEE. This CDR3 has 15 residues. J lost 3 bases, V lost 4 bases, and 5 bases had no gene match. The CDR3 coding sequence is TGTGCCAGCAGCGCGGCGGGACAGGGCTACAATGAGCAGTTCTTC. It is translated as CASSAAGQGYNEQFF.